This T cell receptor (beta chain) was identified in a study of T-cell reconstitution after alpha-beta-depleted transplantation in children. The study's findings and limits: Reportedly, only several hundred clones from non-depleted graft cells drove alpha-beta T-cell counts at about two months.

Using unique molecular identifiers, the investigators prepared the TCRbeta library. TCRdb fed the PCR reads into MiXCR, producing one record per CDR3 protein. This sample has fewer than 700,000 distinct CDR3 sequences, with 10% to 15% found just once. Germline-derived CDR1 and CDR2 are LNHDA and SQIVND (reference sequence). V was clipped by 7 bases and J by 0 bases; unmatched bases: 7. The CDR3 runs 17 residues. This clonotype was detected a few times. Its antigen is not identified. The chain carries TRBV19 and TRBJ2-2; 11 bases align to TRBD2. The origin of this receptor is a male patient younger than 18 who had a stem cell transplant for acute myeloid leukemia, so the T cells may come from the graft donor. The sample consisted of PBMCs, mostly from graft donor cells, taken 360 days after TCRalphabeta/CD19-depleted stem cell transplant. The CDR3: CASTGLAGVTNTGELFF. The DNA of the CDR3 is TGTGCCAGTACCGGACTAGCGGGCGTGACGAACACCGGGGAGCTGTTTTTT.